A selection of T cell receptor beta chains follows, all from one sample in a study of glioma-infiltrating T cells. From the multiplex PCR reads, TCRdb called clonotypes with MiXCR, one entry per CDR3 protein. Found here are around 350,000 distinct CDR3 sequences, roughly two fifths of them singletons; the top ten hold around 12%. Sequencing was done on a sample of glioma tissue, nonneoplastic brain tissue, or PBMCs (not recorded which). These receptors were taken from a human donor with low-grade glioma or glioblastoma, undergoing nonglioma brain surgery, or in good health (not recorded which). Each CDR3 is given with its conserved first and last residue. D genes are given only for firm matches. Rows give clone size only sometimes, using once, few, many, or a class for an expanded clone.

CDR3 protein	CDR3 DNA	D gene	J gene	V gene	clone size
CSARVTDGSPYNSPLHF	TGCAGTGCTAGAGTCACGGACGGCAGTCCCTATAATTCACCCCTCCACTTT	-	TRBJ1-6	TRBV20-1	-
CATHAWGRGTDTQYF	TGTGCCACCCACGCTTGGGGAAGGGGCACAGATACGCAGTATTTT	-	TRBJ2-3	TRBV6-2/TRBV6-3	many
CASTTWGPDTQYF	TGTGCCAGTACCACATGGGGACCAGATACGCAGTATTTT	-	TRBJ2-3	TRBV6-2/TRBV6-3	many
CASSLPAQNTEAFF	TGTGCCAGCAGTTTACCAGCCCAGAACACTGAAGCTTTCTTT	-	TRBJ1-1	TRBV28	-
CASSFNPGANNEQFF	TGCGCCAGCAGCTTTAATCCCGGAGCTAACAATGAGCAGTTCTTC	-	TRBJ2-1	TRBV5-1	-
CASSHRTGTGNQPQHF	TGTGCCAGCAGTCACCGGACAGGGACGGGCAATCAGCCCCAGCATTTT	TRBD1	TRBJ1-5	TRBV28	many
CASSYSLGAGANILTF	TGTGCCAGCAGTTACTCATTAGGGGCTGGGGCCAACATCCTGACTTTC	-	TRBJ2-6	TRBV6-6	few
CASSRDLARAETQYF	TGCGCCAGCAGCCGAGATCTGGCCAGAGCGGAGACCCAGTACTTC	-	TRBJ2-5	TRBV4-1	once
CASRSGYNEQFF	TGTGCCAGTAGAAGCGGCTACAATGAGCAGTTCTTC	-	TRBJ2-1	TRBV19	-
CASSHSRQGGYYNEKLFF	TGTGCCAGCAGTCACTCACGACAGGGAGGGTACTATAATGAAAAACTGTTTTTT	TRBD1	TRBJ1-4	TRBV25-1	-
CAISEMGDQPQHF	TGTGCCATCAGTGAGATGGGAGACCAGCCCCAGCATTTT	-	TRBJ1-5	TRBV6-5	-
CASSLTRVTEAFF	TGTGCCAGCAGTTTGACCAGGGTCACTGAAGCTTTCTTT	-	TRBJ1-1	TRBV12-3/TRBV12-4	many
CASSFSGGDSYEQYF	TGTGCCAGCAGCTTTTCAGGGGGTGATTCCTACGAGCAGTACTTC	TRBD1	TRBJ2-7	TRBV7-2	-
CASSLVDRAGYTF	TGTGCCAGCAGCTTAGTTGACAGGGCGGGCTACACCTTC	TRBD1	TRBJ1-2	TRBV7-2	-
CASSEPGGRELTYEQYF	TGTGCCAGCAGTGAACCCGGGGGGCGGGAGCTCACCTACGAGCAGTACTTC	-	TRBJ2-7	TRBV6-1	-
CASTSAGFEQFF	TGTGCCAGCACTTCCGCCGGTTTTGAGCAGTTCTTC	-	TRBJ2-1	TRBV6-1	few
CASSSLRVVVGGMGYTF	TGTGCCAGCAGCTCTTTGAGGGTTGTCGTAGGTGGCATGGGTTACACCTTC	-	TRBJ1-2	TRBV6-4	-
CASSLDRKENTGELFF	TGTGCCAGCAGTTTGGACAGGAAGGAGAACACCGGGGAGCTGTTTTTT	TRBD1	TRBJ2-2	TRBV28	-
CASSPAGPSIDEQFF	TGTGCCAGCAGTCCAGCGGGCCCCTCGATCGATGAGCAGTTCTTC	-	TRBJ2-1	TRBV27	many
CASSWSGHIPKNIQYF	TGTGCCAGCAGCTGGTCGGGGCATATTCCCAAAAACATTCAGTACTTC	-	TRBJ2-4	TRBV11-2	few
CASRLGRMNTEAFF	TGTGCCAGTAGGCTGGGACGGATGAACACTGAAGCTTTCTTT	-	TRBJ1-1	TRBV19	-
CASTTFLPRQGGTGELFF	TGTGCCAGCACAACCTTCCTCCCAAGACAGGGAGGCACCGGGGAGCTGTTTTTT	-	TRBJ2-2	TRBV6-1	many
CATSRDNWQPQHF	TGTGCCACCAGCAGAGATAATTGGCAGCCCCAGCATTTT	-	TRBJ1-5	TRBV15	-
CASSLLRQTTF	TGTGCCAGCAGTTTACTGAGACAAACCACCTTC	-	TRBJ1-2	TRBV28	-
CASSRSGTSMGEQYF	TGTGCCAGCAGCAGAAGTGGGACTTCAATGGGGGAGCAGTACTTC	-	TRBJ2-7	TRBV7-9	once
CASGLSGETQYF	TGTGCCAGCGGTTTATCAGGGGAGACCCAGTACTTC	-	TRBJ2-5	TRBV27	-
CASSSRYREETQYF	TGTGCCAGCAGCTCCCGGTACAGGGAAGAGACCCAGTACTTC	-	TRBJ2-5	TRBV11-2	-
CASSPLRDGGYEQYF	TGTGCCAGCTCACCACTCAGGGATGGGGGTTACGAGCAGTACTTC	-	TRBJ2-7	TRBV18	few
CASSFFRPSGNTIYF	TGTGCCAGCAGCTTCTTTCGCCCTTCCGGAAACACCATATATTTT	-	TRBJ1-3	TRBV27	many
CASSLLLRQGAFYEQYF	TGTGCCAGCAGTTTGCTCCTGAGGCAGGGGGCATTCTACGAGCAGTACTTC	TRBD1	TRBJ2-7	TRBV28	few
CASRPSYSYEQYF	TGTGCCAGCCGACCGTCCTACTCCTACGAGCAGTACTTC	-	TRBJ2-7	TRBV7-2	many
CATSDFSGNTIYF	TGTGCCACCAGTGATTTTAGCGGAAACACCATATATTTT	-	TRBJ1-3	TRBV24-1	-
CASSSGQLSTNEKLFF	TGTGCCAGCAGTTCGGGACAGCTTTCAACTAATGAAAAACTGTTTTTT	TRBD1	TRBJ1-4	TRBV6-1	-